Below are 30 T cell receptor beta chains sequenced from a single sample in a study of blood T cell repertoires in COVID-19. The protocol was immunoSEQ multiplex PCR, while the TCRdb copy is restricted to in-frame clones and leaves out a portion. The sample includes fewer than 350,000 clones, roughly 90% seen only once; the top ten take about 12%. Sequencing was done on a sample of peripheral blood. Source of these receptors: a woman in her twenties or thirties with COVID-19, enrolled during active disease.

The chain has TRBV11-2 and TRBJ2-3; a weak D match, TRBD2 (5 bases). Germline V gene data show CDR1 as SGHAT and CDR2 as FQNNGV. The CDR3 is made up of 16 amino acids. The V end was cut by 7 bases, the J end by 0 bases, with 17 bases between. CDR3 residues: CASTLGASRSTDTQYF. In DNA form, the CDR3 reads TGTGCCAGCACCCTAGGCGCTAGCAGAAGCACAGATACGCAGTATTTT.

In this sample, this clone turned up once. This may stem from a read error, because a much larger clone lies one nucleotide away. The chain links TRBV11-2 to TRBJ1-2; 11 bases are a match to TRBD1. In germline, CDR1 is SGHAT, CDR2 FQNNGV. The CDR3 covers 14 residues. The trim removed 4 bases at V and 8 bases at J, leaving 6 bases unmatched. CDR3 region: CASSSGQGVGGYTF. As DNA, the CDR3 is TGTGCCAGCAGCTCGGGACAGGGGGTAGGGGGCTACACCTTC.

Comment on this clone: No conserved phenylalanine or tryptophan ends this CDR3, so it is likely a read error. The chain links TRBV2 to TRBJ1-1, with TRBD1 as a possible D gene (6 bases). This CDR3 region has 14 residues. The V gene's germline CDR1 is SNHLY and CDR2 FYNNEI. The V end was cut by 6 bases, the J end by 5 bases, with 16 bases between. CDR3 in DNA: TGTGCCAGCAGAGGTCTACAGGGAAGGACTGAAGCTTTCCTT. Its protein product is CASRGLQGRTEAFL.

The chain recombines TRBV13 with TRBJ1-6; 8 bases match TRBD1. V was clipped by 4 bases and J by 10 bases; unmatched bases: 6. The CDR3 sequence is 14 residues long. Germline-derived CDR1 and CDR2 are PRHDT and FYEKMQ (reference sequence). In DNA form, the CDR3 reads TGTGCCAGCAGCTCGACAGGGGTTGGATCACCCCTCCACTTT. Amino acid sequence: CASSSTGVGSPLHF.

The J gene is TRBJ1-2, the V gene TRBV11-2; D not certain. This CDR3 spans 14 amino acids. Looked up from germline, CDR1 is SGHAT and CDR2 is FQNNGV. Deletions cut 5 bases from V and 6 bases from J, with 16 bases between. In DNA, the CDR3 is TGTGCCAGCAGCGTTCTCTCGACCGGAGATGGCTACACCTTC. Encoded protein: CASSVLSTGDGYTF.

This clone has just one count. The rearrangement links TRBV4-1 to TRBJ2-3; D is unresolved. Germline CDR1 reads MGHRA; CDR2 reads YSYEKL. Trimming took off 1 base at V and 2 bases at J, with 7 bases between the two ends. The CDR3 covers 14 residues. The CDR3 DNA follows: TGCGCCAGCAGCCAAGGACTGATCACAGATACGCAGTATTTT. Protein product: CASSQGLITDTQYF.

The CDR3 reads CASSEGRGGITDTQYF. The CDR3 DNA follows: TGTGCCAGCAGTGAAGGGCGGGGGGGGATAACAGATACGCAGTATTTT. This chain links TRBV6-1 with TRBJ2-3; 9 bases align to TRBD2. The CDR3 covers 16 residues. CDR1 is MNHNS and CDR2 is SASEGT in the germline V gene. V lost 1 base to trimming and J lost 3 bases; unmatched junction nucleotides: 5.

A single count supports this clone. The chain employs TRBV4-1 and TRBJ2-7, with D maybe TRBD2 (6 bases). Germline CDR1 and CDR2: MGHRA and YSYEKL. The CDR3 consists of 15 residues. Trimming stripped 1 base from V and 4 bases from J, with 14 bases between. The CDR3 DNA reads as TGCGCCAGCAGCCAAGTGTTCCGGGGGTCGTACGAGCAGTACTTC. This translates into CASSQVFRGSYEQYF.

This rearrangement joins TRBV1 to TRBJ2-1; TRBD2 is the table's D call and was not checked against the DNA. TRBV1 is assigned pseudogene status. The CDR3 runs to 16 residues. The CDR3 nucleotides read TGCACCAGCAGCCAAGAGCGGGGGGAGTCCTACAATGAGCAGTTCTTC. This translates into CTSSQERGESYNEQFF.

The V and J genes are TRBV18 and TRBJ2-2; TRBD2 agrees at 8 bases. Germline lookup yields CDR1 KGHSH and CDR2 LQKENI. The ends lost 4 bases at V and 5 bases at J; junction bases unmatched: 12. CDR3 length equals 17 residues. The CDR3 reads CASSLGLLAVRTGELFF. CDR3 sequence (DNA): TGTGCCAGCTCACTCGGATTACTAGCGGTTCGGACCGGGGAGCTGTTTTTT.

This clone occurred once. The rearrangement links TRBV27 to TRBJ2-7; TRBD2 is a possible D gene (6 bases). Germline V CDR1 and CDR2: MNHEY, SMNVEV (reference sequence). Trimming stripped 0 bases from V and 3 bases from J, with 12 bases between. The CDR3 consists of 15 residues. The DNA of the CDR3 is TGTGCCAGCAGTTTATCCATCGGGGGATTCTACGAGCAGTACTTC. Protein: CASSLSIGGFYEQYF.

The rearrangement uses TRBV6-6 and TRBJ2-1, with TRBD2 matching 9 bases. The V and J ends lost 5 bases and 4 bases, in that order; junction bases with no gene match: 9. This CDR3 spans 16 amino acids. Germline loops: CDR1 MNHNY, CDR2 SVGAGI (reference sequence). The CDR3 loop reads CASSAPARGGYNEQFF. The DNA for the CDR3 is TGTGCCAGCAGTGCCCCCGCGCGGGGGGGTTACAATGAGCAGTTCTTC.

This chain links TRBV6-5 with TRBJ1-2, with D unclear. V was shortened by 0 bases and J by 2 bases, with 10 bases between the two germline ends. The CDR3 totals 15 residues. The germline V gene encodes CDR1 MNHEY and CDR2 SVGAGI. The CDR3: CASSYSRQNNYGYTF. The CDR3, as DNA: TGTGCCAGCAGTTACTCCAGGCAAAACAACTATGGCTACACCTTC.

The rearrangement joins TRBV5-5 to TRBJ1-2; 11 bases map to TRBD1. This CDR3 is 15 amino acids long. V lost 4 bases and J lost 4; bases outside the gene matches: 6. CDR1 SGHKS and CDR2 YYEKEE come from the germline V gene (reference sequence). CDR3 nucleotides: TGTGCCAGCAGCCGGGACAGGGGGGTTCCCTATGGCTACACCTTC. It is translated as CASSRDRGVPYGYTF.

CDR3 coding DNA: TGCGCCAGCAGTAGGACAGGGGGACAAGATAATTCACCCCTCCACTTT. Protein sequence: CASSRTGGQDNSPLHF. The V and J genes are TRBV5-1 and TRBJ1-6; 10 bases line up with TRBD1. Germline V CDR1 and CDR2: SGHRS, YFSETQ. V was pared by 5 bases and J by 5 bases, with 7 bases of the junction left unmatched. There are 16 residues in the CDR3.

This chain joins TRBV5-1 and TRBJ2-2; tentatively, D is TRBD2 (6 bases). CDR3 length: 15 residues. Germline assignment: CDR1 SGHRS and CDR2 YFSETQ. Trimming shortened V by 3 bases and J by 0 bases, and 9 bases separated the two germline ends. In nucleotides, the CDR3 is TGCGCCAGCAGCTGGGGGGATACGAACACCGGGGAGCTGTTTTTT. Protein: CASSWGDTNTGELFF. The entire variable domain, with the rest obtained from reference TRBV5-1 and TRBJ2-2, is as follows: KAGVTQTPRYLIKTRGQQVTLSCSPISGHRSVSWYQQTPGQGLQFLFEYFSETQRNKGNFPGRFSGRQFSNSRSEMNVSTLELGDSALYLCASSWGDTNTGELFFGEGSRLTVL.

The rearrangement uses TRBV2 and TRBJ2-7, with D possibly matching TRBD2 (5 bases). In germline, CDR1 is SNHLY, CDR2 FYNNEI. The CDR3 has 13 residues. The germline V and J ends were trimmed by 5 bases and 6 bases, with 14 bases remaining between them. CDR3 nucleotides: TGTGCCAGCAGTTTCGGGGTCAGGCTCGAGCAGTACTTC. It is translated as CASSFGVRLEQYF. The full variable domain, rest sourced from reference TRBV2 and TRBJ2-7, is EPEVTQTPSHQVTQMGQEVILRCVPISNHLYFYWYRQILGQKVEFLVSFYNNEISEKSEIFDDQFSVERPDGSNFTLKIRSTKLEDSAMYFCASSFGVRLEQYFGPGTRLTVT.

This clone has just one count. The gene calls are TRBV11-2 and TRBJ2-3; 14 nucleotides line up with TRBD2. CDR1 and CDR2 (germline): SGHAT, FQNNGV. This CDR3 contains 19 residues. V shed 6 bases, J shed 3 bases, and the junction held 14 bases outside the gene matches. The CDR3 DNA is TGTGCCAGCAGTTATTTTCATGGGACTAGCGGGGGTAAGACAGATACGCAGTATTTT. This translates into CASSYFHGTSGGKTDTQYF.

This clone was found once. The rearrangement joins TRBV5-1 to TRBJ1-1; 7 nucleotides match TRBD1. With 5 bases clipped from V and 6 bases from J, the junction kept 22 bases outside the gene matches. From germline, CDR1 is SGHRS and CDR2 YFSETQ. This CDR3 is 18 amino acids long. The CDR3 spells CASRGSGTARPASPEAFF. The CDR3 coding sequence is TGCGCCAGCAGGGGATCCGGGACAGCCCGCCCCGCCAGTCCTGAAGCTTTCTTT.

The chain uses TRBV13 and TRBJ1-2; 8 nucleotides agree with TRBD1. The CDR3 runs to 15 residues. The J segment lost 5 bases and the V segment lost 3 bases, leaving 8 bases of the junction unmatched. Looked up from germline, CDR1 is PRHDT and CDR2 is FYEKMQ (reference sequence). CDR3 region: CASSFRDRRFYGYTF. The CDR3 nucleotides read TGTGCCAGCAGCTTCCGGGACAGGCGCTTTTATGGCTACACCTTC.

The chain is built from TRBV4-2 and TRBJ2-3; TRBD2 agrees at 8 bases. V was clipped by 3 bases and J by 0 bases; unmatched bases: 5. This CDR3 has 16 amino acids. Germline assignment: CDR1 LGHNA and CDR2 YNFKEQ. DNA for the CDR3: TGTGCCAGCAGCCACGAAGCGGGGGATAGCACAGATACGCAGTATTTT. It yields the protein CASSHEAGDSTDTQYF.

This clone is a singleton in its sample. The rearrangement links TRBV6-1 to TRBJ2-7; D is possibly TRBD1 (6 bases). V lost 3 bases to trimming and J lost 3 bases, with 12 bases between them. This CDR3 has 14 amino acids. The V gene's germline CDR1 is MNHNS and CDR2 SASEGT. The CDR3 sequence is CASSETGLLYEQYF. The CDR3 DNA follows: TGTGCCAGCAGTGAGACAGGACTGCTCTACGAGCAGTACTTC.

The chain carries TRBV5-1 and TRBJ2-2; 9 bases map to TRBD2. Germline V gives CDR1 SGHRS, CDR2 YFSETQ. The V gene end was trimmed by 7 bases and the J gene end by 2 bases; junction bases not matched to a gene: 6. The length of the CDR3 is 15 residues. This chain's CDR3 is CASGPSGTNTGELFF. As DNA, the CDR3 is TGCGCCAGCGGCCCTAGCGGGACCAACACCGGGGAGCTGTTTTTT.

The gene calls are TRBV30 and TRBJ1-6; TRBD1 might be the D (5 bases). Trimming pared 4 bases from V and 10 bases from J, leaving 5 bases between. Germline assignment: CDR1 GTSNPN and CDR2 SVGIG (reference sequence). This CDR3 is built from 10 residues. The CDR3 sequence is CAWKGSPLHF. In DNA form, the CDR3 reads TGTGCCTGGAAGGGGTCACCCCTCCACTTT.

The V gene is TRBV6-5, the J gene TRBJ2-6; D uncertain. Germline CDR1 and CDR2: MNHEY and SVGAGI. V gave up 2 bases and J gave up 2 bases, with 10 bases separating them. There are 16 residues in the CDR3. The CDR3 DNA reads TGTGCCAGCAGTTACCCTGGCCCAACTGGGGCCAACGTCCTGACTTTC. This translates into CASSYPGPTGANVLTF.

V usage is TRBV4-1 and J usage is TRBJ2-4, with a weak D call TRBD2 (7 bases). The CDR3 length is 17 residues. Per germline, CDR1 MGHRA and CDR2 YSYEKL. V lost 1 base and J 1 base, leaving 14 bases between the germline ends. This chain's CDR3 is CASSQGRGRGAKNIQYF. DNA for the CDR3: TGCGCCAGCAGCCAAGGCAGAGGGAGGGGGGCCAAAAACATTCAGTACTTC.

The chain is built from TRBV5-1 and TRBJ1-5, with a weak D call TRBD1 (6 bases). The CDR3 extends over 13 amino acids. Germline V gene lookup returns CDR1 SGHRS and CDR2 YFSETQ. Trimming removed 0 bases at V and 7 bases at J, with 8 bases between. This chain's CDR3 is CASSLGGLQPQHF. CDR3 sequence (DNA): TGCGCCAGCAGCTTGGGGGGGCTCCAGCCCCAGCATTTT.

The V and J genes are TRBV10-3 and TRBJ2-7; 7 positions match TRBD1. The CDR3 length is 12 residues. The germline V gene encodes CDR1 ENHRY and CDR2 SYGVKD. With V trimmed by 6 bases and J by 7 bases, 6 bases remained unmatched. The CDR3: CAIRDDRDEQYF. DNA of the CDR3: TGTGCCATCAGAGACGACAGGGATGAGCAGTACTTC.

The chain has TRBV30 and TRBJ2-5; 10 bases align to TRBD1. V shed 1 base and J 4 bases; nucleotides not matched to a gene: 6. CDR1 and CDR2 from the germline V gene are GTSNPN and SVGIG (reference sequence). The CDR3 totals 15 residues. The CDR3 DNA follows: TGTGCCTGGAGTGAAGGGACAGGGGTACTAGAGACCCAGTACTTC. Its translation is CAWSEGTGVLETQYF.

This chain joins TRBV28 and TRBJ2-2; 9 bases fit TRBD1. The junction had 15 bases not matched to a gene; V was cut back by 9 bases and J by 7 bases. The germline V gene has CDR1 MDHEN and CDR2 SYDVKM. The CDR3 runs to 16 residues. The CDR3 loop is CASESGQGFLGGELFF. The CDR3 DNA is TGTGCCAGTGAATCGGGACAGGGTTTTTTGGGCGGGGAGCTGTTTTTT.